Below are 27 T cell receptor beta chains sequenced from a single sample in a study of cytotoxic CD8 clonotypes in ibrutinib-treated CLL. This table comes from immunoSEQ multiplex PCR, and its TCRdb copy is limited to in-frame clones, with some not included. The table records over 130,000 clones, around 82% of them present only once. Sequencing used PBMCs, obtained after 36 months of ibrutinib treatment. The receptors were sampled from a human donor with chronic lymphocytic leukemia.

This rearrangement joins TRBV4-1 to TRBJ2-3; TRBD2 agrees at 7 bases. The CDR3 is made up of 14 amino acids. Germline loops: CDR1 MGHRA, CDR2 YSYEKL. J was trimmed by 5 bases and V by 4 bases; bases with no gene match: 6. In nucleotides, the CDR3 is TGCGCCAGCAGCCTTGATCGGACTAGAGATACGCAGTATTTT. It encodes CASSLDRTRDTQYF.

The J gene is TRBJ2-5, the V gene TRBV6-1; D is undetermined. The CDR3 runs to 15 residues. V was clipped by 1 base and J by 0 bases, with 9 bases between them. From germline, CDR1 is MNHNS and CDR2 SASEGT. The CDR3 protein is CASSEGVGYQETQYF. CDR3 nucleotides: TGTGCCAGCAGTGAAGGGGTGGGGTACCAAGAGACCCAGTACTTC.

The rearrangement uses TRBV1 and TRBJ2-4. TRBV1 is annotated as a pseudogene. The CDR3 is 14 amino acids. CDR3 in amino acids: CTSSDGYAKNIQYF. The CDR3 DNA sequence: TGCACCAGCAGCGATGGGTACGCCAAAAACATTCAGTACTTC.

In its sample, this clone was seen a few times. The chain recombines TRBV19 with TRBJ2-7; unclear D gene. This CDR3 region has 14 residues. Germline assignment: CDR1 LNHDA and CDR2 SQIVND (reference sequence). Trimming removed 5 bases at V and 2 bases at J, with 13 bases between. The CDR3 loop is CASSFQLPPYEQYF. The CDR3 coding sequence is TGTGCCAGTAGTTTTCAGCTGCCACCCTACGAGCAGTACTTC. The variable domain in full, completed from reference TRBV19 and TRBJ2-7, reads DGGITQSPKYLFRKEGQNVTLSCEQNLNHDAMYWYRQDPGQGLRLIYYSQIVNDFQKGDIAEGYSVSREKKESFPLTVTSAQKNPTAFYLCASSFQLPPYEQYFGPGTRLTVT.

The rearrangement links TRBV5-6 to TRBJ1-4; 9 bases map to TRBD1. There are 16 residues in the CDR3. Germline trimming cut 4 bases from V and 5 bases from J; bases unmatched to any gene: 9. Germline V CDR1 and CDR2: SGHDT, YYEEEE. CDR3 protein: CASSLLQGAHNEKLFF. Here the CDR3 DNA reads TGTGCCAGCAGCCTCCTACAGGGGGCCCACAATGAAAAACTGTTTTTT.

A word on this clone: An end of the junction differs from the germline gene, which may be a read error. The CDR3 DNA follows: TGTGCCAGCCGCGAAGGACAGAGACCACACTTC. It encodes CASREGQRPHF. The chain combines TRBV2 with TRBJ2-5; D perhaps matches TRBD1 (6 bases). The CDR3 consists of 11 residues. Germline V gene sequence: CDR1 SNHLY, CDR2 FYNNEI.

This chain uses TRBV4-1 with TRBJ1-2, with 9 bases lining up with TRBD1. Losses at the gene ends were 1 base for V and 7 bases for J; bases not matched to a gene: 7. The CDR3 runs 15 residues. CDR1 MGHRA and CDR2 YSYEKL come from the germline V gene. This chain's CDR3 is CASSQVWTGEGGYTF. The CDR3 DNA is TGCGCCAGCAGCCAAGTGTGGACAGGGGAAGGTGGCTACACCTTC.

This clone was recorded at least ten times. The chain joins TRBV7-9 to TRBJ2-1; the match to TRBD2 covers 11 bases. The CDR3 consists of 17 residues. CDR1 and CDR2 (germline): SEHNR, FQNEAQ (reference sequence). V was clipped by 5 bases and J by 2 bases; unmatched bases: 8. CDR3 sequence (DNA): TGTGCCAGCAGCCCTCGACTAGCGGGGACACCCTACAATGAGCAGTTCTTC. It codes for CASSPRLAGTPYNEQFF.

There are a few counts of this clone. The chain carries TRBV2 and TRBJ1-1, with 9 bases lining up with TRBD1. CDR1 and CDR2 (germline): SNHLY, FYNNEI. There are 15 residues in the CDR3. Germline trimming cut 8 bases from V and 1 base from J; bases unmatched to any gene: 8. DNA for the CDR3: TGTGCCAGCCACAGGGGGCGAGAACGGAACACTGAAGCTTTCTTT. Its protein product is CASHRGRERNTEAFF.

This sequence joins TRBV28 and TRBJ2-7, with TRBD1 identical over 8 bases. V shed 7 bases and J 0 bases; nucleotides not matched to a gene: 8. The CDR3 has 15 amino acids. Germline loops: CDR1 MDHEN, CDR2 SYDVKM. CDR3 loop: CASTPTGVGSYEQYF. CDR3 DNA: TGTGCCAGCACGCCGACAGGGGTCGGCTCCTACGAGCAGTACTTC.

This clone was observed a few times. V is TRBV2 and J is TRBJ1-5, with TRBD1 identical over 10 bases. This CDR3 spans 14 amino acids. Germline lookup yields CDR1 SNHLY and CDR2 FYNNEI. J lost 5 bases, V lost 6 bases, and 4 bases had no gene match. Here the CDR3 reads CASSSTGGYQPQHF. CDR3 DNA: TGTGCCAGCAGCTCGACAGGGGGCTATCAGCCCCAGCATTTT. The variable domain in full, completed from reference TRBV2 and TRBJ1-5, reads EPEVTQTPSHQVTQMGQEVILRCVPISNHLYFYWYRQILGQKVEFLVSFYNNEISEKSEIFDDQFSVERPDGSNFTLKIRSTKLEDSAMYFCASSSTGGYQPQHFGDGTRLSIL.

This clone appeared many times. The chain is built from TRBV29-1 and TRBJ2-2, with TRBD1 identical over 10 bases. The CDR3 extends over 15 amino acids. V lost 6 bases and J lost 4; bases outside the gene matches: 8. The germline V gene has CDR1 SQVTM and CDR2 ANQGSEA. The CDR3 region is CSVHLDRGFTGELFF. In nucleotides, the CDR3 is TGCAGCGTACATTTGGACAGGGGGTTCACCGGGGAGCTGTTTTTT.

V usage is TRBV2 and J usage is TRBJ2-1; 10 bases align to TRBD2. CDR3 length: 14 residues. Losses at the gene ends were 5 bases for V and 5 bases for J; bases not matched to a gene: 3. The germline V gene has CDR1 SNHLY and CDR2 FYNNEI. The CDR3 DNA reads as TGTGCCAGCAGTTCCAGCGGGGGGGACAATGAGCAGTTCTTC. The encoded protein is CASSSSGGDNEQFF.

The V and J genes are TRBV9 and TRBJ1-4, with 8 bases fitting TRBD1. Per germline, CDR1 SGDLS and CDR2 YYNGEE. CDR3 length: 15 amino acids. V gave up 4 bases and J gave up 4 bases; unmatched junction bases: 6. The CDR3 nucleotides read TGTGCCAGCAGCCCCTGGACAGGGTTTAATGAAAAACTGTTTTTT. Translation gives CASSPWTGFNEKLFF.

The chain joins TRBV19 to TRBJ2-3; D is uncertain. The CDR3 sequence is 15 residues long. Germline assignment: CDR1 LNHDA and CDR2 SQIVND (reference sequence). V lost 3 bases, J lost 4 bases, and 14 bases lay in between. This CDR3 reads CASSIGYKISDTQYF. CDR3 nucleotide sequence: TGTGCCAGTAGTATCGGATACAAAATCTCAGATACGCAGTATTTT.

This clone was seen only a few times. This chain connects TRBV5-1 to TRBJ1-1; D is unresolved. The CDR3 extends over 14 amino acids. The germline CDR1 and CDR2 sequences are SGHRS and YFSETQ. The germline V and J ends were trimmed by 0 bases and 1 base, with 7 bases remaining between them. CDR3 sequence (DNA): TGCGCCAGCAGCTTGGAATTGTGGAACACTGAAGCTTTCTTT. Protein sequence: CASSLELWNTEAFF.

The chain links TRBV5-1 to TRBJ1-5, with D perhaps matching TRBD1 (6 bases). Germline V gene lookup returns CDR1 SGHRS and CDR2 YFSETQ. The V end was cut by 0 bases, the J end by 0 bases, with 10 bases between. The CDR3 contains 16 residues. CDR3 protein: CASSLGAGDSNQPQHF. As DNA, the CDR3 is TGCGCCAGCAGCTTGGGGGCAGGGGATAGCAATCAGCCCCAGCATTTT.

The chain carries TRBV19 and TRBJ1-5; D not certain. Trimming removed 5 bases at V and 5 bases at J, with 7 bases between. The CDR3 totals 12 residues. CDR1 LNHDA and CDR2 SQIVND come from the germline V gene (reference sequence). The CDR3 DNA sequence: TGTGCCAGTAGTCTGCTCGATCAGCCCCAGCATTTT. Its translation: CASSLLDQPQHF.

The V and J genes are TRBV28 and TRBJ1-3; D is perhaps TRBD1 (5 bases). Germline assignment: CDR1 MDHEN and CDR2 SYDVKM. Between the trimmed V and J ends, which lost 7 bases and 4 bases, there was a span of 17 bases. This CDR3 comprises 15 residues. The CDR3 sequence is CASTATVPLGNTIYF. The CDR3 DNA reads TGTGCCAGCACCGCGACAGTTCCTTTAGGAAACACCATATATTTT.

A single count supports this clone. The chain is built from TRBV6-1 and TRBJ2-5; weak D call: TRBD2 (6 bases). CDR3 size: 15 residues. In germline, CDR1 is MNHNS, CDR2 SASEGT. V lost 7 bases and J lost 2, with 17 bases in between. This CDR3 is CASIGLSVAQETQYF. CDR3 coding DNA: TGTGCCAGCATCGGACTATCTGTGGCTCAAGAGACCCAGTACTTC.

This clone was detected only once. The chain links TRBV10-3 to TRBJ2-7, with 9 positions matching TRBD1. The J segment lost 11 bases and the V segment lost 0 bases, leaving 2 bases of the junction unmatched. Per the germline V gene, CDR1 is ENHRY and CDR2 is SYGVKD. This CDR3 contains 12 residues. The CDR3: CAISESGTGKYF. In nucleotides, the CDR3 is TGTGCCATCAGTGAGTCTGGGACAGGGAAGTACTTC.

This chain joins TRBV6-5 and TRBJ2-7; D tentatively reads TRBD1 or TRBD2 (5 bases each). The V gene's germline CDR1 is MNHEY and CDR2 SVGAGI. Trimming stripped 2 bases from V and 6 bases from J, with 14 bases between. The CDR3 has 14 residues. DNA for the CDR3: TGTGCCAGCAGTTACCCGGGACGCTTGCTCGAGCAGTACTTC. Translation gives CASSYPGRLLEQYF.

The rearrangement uses TRBV5-1 and TRBJ1-6, with a tentative D call TRBD1 (5 bases). CDR1 is SGHRS and CDR2 is YFSETQ in the germline V gene. The length of the CDR3 is 16 residues. V lost 1 base, J lost 2 bases, and 10 bases lay in between. The CDR3 DNA reads TGCGCCAGCAGCTTGTTGGGGGGAACCTATAATTCACCCCTCCACTTT. This codes for CASSLLGGTYNSPLHF.

This clone showed up just once. The rearrangement uses TRBV19 and TRBJ2-2; D ambiguous. This CDR3 is 16 amino acids long. The V gene lost 6 bases and the J gene lost 3 bases, with 17 bases spanning the gap. Germline loops: CDR1 LNHDA, CDR2 SQIVND (reference sequence). As DNA, the CDR3 is TGTGCCAGTAGGCCGATCGGTCTATCATACACCGGGGAGCTGTTTTTT. This translates into CASRPIGLSYTGELFF.

The chain joins TRBV5-1 to TRBJ2-1; TRBD2 aligns across 8 bases. The germline gives CDR1 SGHRS, CDR2 YFSETQ. This CDR3 is 14 amino acids long. Trimming cost V 5 bases and J 5 bases; bases outside gene matches: 6. DNA of the CDR3: TGCGCCAGCAGGAGTCTAGCGGGTGACAATGAGCAGTTCTTC. It yields the protein CASRSLAGDNEQFF. The full variable domain, rest sourced from reference TRBV5-1 and TRBJ2-1, is KAGVTQTPRYLIKTRGQQVTLSCSPISGHRSVSWYQQTPGQGLQFLFEYFSETQRNKGNFPGRFSGRQFSNSRSEMNVSTLELGDSALYLCASRSLAGDNEQFFGPGTRLTVL.

The table lists this clone with a count of one. The rearrangement links TRBV5-8 to TRBJ2-7, with D perhaps TRBD1 or TRBD2 (5 bases each). V was shortened by 5 bases and J by 2 bases, with 17 bases between the two germline ends. This CDR3 contains 15 residues. Per germline, CDR1 SGHTS and CDR2 YDEGEE. The CDR3 coding sequence is TGTGCCAGCAGGCAAATTTGGGGGAAACCCTACGAGCAGTACTTC. As protein: CASRQIWGKPYEQYF.

The chain combines TRBV27 with TRBJ2-1; possible D gene TRBD2, 6 bases. With 4 bases removed from V and 0 bases from J, the gap between germline ends came to 13 bases. CDR1 and CDR2 (germline): MNHEY, SMNVEV (reference sequence). The CDR3 is 16 residues long. The CDR3 sequence: CASSWDSLSSYNEQFF. The CDR3 DNA is TGTGCCAGCAGTTGGGACTCCTTGAGCTCCTACAATGAGCAGTTCTTC.